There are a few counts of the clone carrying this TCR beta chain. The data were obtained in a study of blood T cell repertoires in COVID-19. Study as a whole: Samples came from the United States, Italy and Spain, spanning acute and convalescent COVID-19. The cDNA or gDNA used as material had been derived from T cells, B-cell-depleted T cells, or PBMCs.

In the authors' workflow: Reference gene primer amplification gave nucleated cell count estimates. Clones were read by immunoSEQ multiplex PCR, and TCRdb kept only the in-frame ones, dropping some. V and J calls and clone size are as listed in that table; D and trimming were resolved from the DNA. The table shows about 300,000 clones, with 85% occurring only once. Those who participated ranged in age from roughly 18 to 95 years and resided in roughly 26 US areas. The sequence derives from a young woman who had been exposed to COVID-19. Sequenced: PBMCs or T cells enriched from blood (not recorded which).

The CDR3 reads CASSLEGQGENEQFF. The CDR3 DNA follows: TGCGCCAGCAGCTTGGAAGGACAGGGGGAAAATGAGCAGTTCTTC. J is TRBJ2-1 and V is TRBV5-1, with 10 bases matching TRBD1. The CDR3 is 15 residues long. Germline values: CDR1 SGHRS, CDR2 YFSETQ. V lost 0 bases and J lost 7; bases outside the gene matches: 4. Filled out from reference TRBV5-1 and TRBJ2-1, the complete variable domain reads KAGVTQTPRYLIKTRGQQVTLSCSPISGHRSVSWYQQTPGQGLQFLFEYFSETQRNKGNFPGRFSGRQFSNSRSEMNVSTLELGDSALYLCASSLEGQGENEQFFGPGTRLTVL.